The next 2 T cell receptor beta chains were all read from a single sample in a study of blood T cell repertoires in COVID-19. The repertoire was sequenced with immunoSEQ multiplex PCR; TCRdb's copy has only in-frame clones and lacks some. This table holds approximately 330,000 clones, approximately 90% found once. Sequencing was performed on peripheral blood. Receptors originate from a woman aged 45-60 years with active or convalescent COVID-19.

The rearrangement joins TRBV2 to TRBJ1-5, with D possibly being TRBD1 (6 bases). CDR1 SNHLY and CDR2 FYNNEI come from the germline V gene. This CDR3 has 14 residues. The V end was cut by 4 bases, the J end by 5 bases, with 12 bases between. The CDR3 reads CASSAGGGHQPQHF. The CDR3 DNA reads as TGTGCCAGCAGTGCGGGGGGCGGCCATCAGCCCCAGCATTTT.

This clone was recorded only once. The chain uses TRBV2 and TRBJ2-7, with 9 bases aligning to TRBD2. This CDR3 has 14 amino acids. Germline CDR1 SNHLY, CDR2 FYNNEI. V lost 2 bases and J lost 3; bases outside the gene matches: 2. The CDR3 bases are TGTGCCAGCAGTGAAACTAGCGGGTACTACGAGCAGTACTTC. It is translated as CASSETSGYYEQYF.